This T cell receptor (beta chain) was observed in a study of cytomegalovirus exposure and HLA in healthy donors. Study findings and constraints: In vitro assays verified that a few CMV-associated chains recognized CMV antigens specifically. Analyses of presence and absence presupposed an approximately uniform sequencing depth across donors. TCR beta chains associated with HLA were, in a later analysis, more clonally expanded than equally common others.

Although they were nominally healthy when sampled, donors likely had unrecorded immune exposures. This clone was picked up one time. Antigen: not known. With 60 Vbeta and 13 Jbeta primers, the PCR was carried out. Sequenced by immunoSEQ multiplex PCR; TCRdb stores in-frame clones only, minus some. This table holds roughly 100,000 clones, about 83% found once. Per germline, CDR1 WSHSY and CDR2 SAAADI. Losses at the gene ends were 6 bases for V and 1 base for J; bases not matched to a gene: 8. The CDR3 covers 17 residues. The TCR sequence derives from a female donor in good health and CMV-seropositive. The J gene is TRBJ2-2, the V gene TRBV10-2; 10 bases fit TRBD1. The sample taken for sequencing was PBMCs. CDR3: CASSDFGQGVNTGELFF. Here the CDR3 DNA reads TGCGCCAGCAGCGATTTTGGACAGGGGGTGAACACCGGGGAGCTGTTTTTT.